This entry is about one T cell receptor (beta chain). The target of this receptor is not known. The sample holds no much larger clone one base away, and base qualities are not on file. Library generation was performed with the immunoSEQ multiplex PCR assay. For most patients, genomic DNA was isolated using the Qiagen DNeasy Blood and Tissue Kit and was shipped frozen to Adaptive Biotechnologies for TCR sequencing. For most patients, genomic DNA was subjected to high-throughput TCR-beta CDR3 sequencing by Adaptive Biotechnologies. Processing in the source paper ran as follows. TCR sequencing data for over 15 patients were retrieved from Adaptive's ImmunoSEQ software; three other patients were processed with MiXCR and VDJtools. CD4 versus CD8 sorting errors were corrected by removing sequences found in both subsets at a frequency ratio below 5:1. CDR3 nucleotide sequences shared by donor and recipient were removed because the origin of these sequences could not be assigned. To be classed as alloreactive, a clone needed at least 2-fold expansion over unstimulated cells and a minimum CFSE-low frequency of 0.002% (template counts) or 0.001% (read counts). A clone was considered mappable if detected in the sequenced pre-transplant spleen, lymph node, or MLR CFSE-low populations of the donor or recipient. Cumulative frequency of alloreactive clones was calculated as a percentage of all sequences weighted by copy number. In TCRdb, the immuneACCESS table is reduced to in-frame sequences with V and J assigned. These tables do not hold every clone; where another copy was compared, an unresolved V gene accounts for under half, and the others remain unexplained. V and J calls and clone size are given by that table; D and trimming were obtained from the DNA. This sample comprises about 90,000 clones, around 93% of them detected only once. The ten largest clones capture 1.1% of the sample.

The data belong to a study of graft-versus-host responses after intestinal transplantation (dated by TCRdb to about 2021). About the study as a whole: The transplants that recipients got were multivisceral, liver-intestinal, or isolated intestinal. Every recipient was given anti-thymocyte globulin induction, followed by roughly 3 years of maintenance tacrolimus and steroids. After intestinal transplantation, graft-versus-host and host-versus-graft alloreactive T cell clones in the graft, circulation and bone marrow were tracked using bulk TCR-beta CDR3 sequencing. Alloreactive clones were identified by sequencing pre-transplant mixed lymphocyte reaction products and comparing these products with unstimulated pre-transplant donor and recipient T cells. The cohort enrolled 20 to 30 intestinal transplant recipients including one retransplant, and a few patients lacking pretransplant specimens were excluded. A peak of at least 4% donor T cells among recipient peripheral blood mononuclear cells was the definition used for donor T cell macrochimerism. Rather than being sequenced by the commercial service, samples from a few later patients were sequenced in-house on an Illumina MiSeq and processed with MiXCR.

Explained via the paper, the time point label denotes: cells obtained before transplantation from donor or recipient. CD3+CD4+ and CD3+CD8+ populations were FACS-sorted from unstimulated pre-transplant donor and recipient cells taken from spleen or lymph nodes. Overall study results and their limits: GvH clones were detected in recipient bone marrow, and some appeared earlier in ileal mucosa or blood, consistent with an intestinal mucosal origin. The relatively low number and heterogeneity of intestinal transplant patients limited the conclusions. Early after transplant, peak levels of circulating GvH clones were found to be associated with declines in HvG clones. In patients with donor T cell macrochimerism, the allografts had high GvH to HvG T cell clonal ratios.

In the germline V gene, CDR1 corresponds to SGHDT and CDR2 to YYEEEE. The CDR3 holds 15 amino acids from the cysteine to the phenylalanine. Only the CDR3 region is kept as DNA, spanning 45 bases read in frame from base 1. Trimming at the junction amounts to 4 bases on V and 0 bases on J, and the germline ends lie 11 bases apart. This receptor was obtained from a human donor who was the organ donor for an intestinal transplant. Recombination joined TRBV5-6 with TRBJ1-3, with a weak D call of TRBD1 (5 bases match). Sequenced here: unstimulated CD8+ T cells sorted from spleen or lymph node cells, sampled before transplant. The DNA sequence is given as TGTGCCAGCAGCCGCGGACATCGCTCTGGAAACACCATATATTTT. The resulting protein is CASSRGHRSGNTIYF.